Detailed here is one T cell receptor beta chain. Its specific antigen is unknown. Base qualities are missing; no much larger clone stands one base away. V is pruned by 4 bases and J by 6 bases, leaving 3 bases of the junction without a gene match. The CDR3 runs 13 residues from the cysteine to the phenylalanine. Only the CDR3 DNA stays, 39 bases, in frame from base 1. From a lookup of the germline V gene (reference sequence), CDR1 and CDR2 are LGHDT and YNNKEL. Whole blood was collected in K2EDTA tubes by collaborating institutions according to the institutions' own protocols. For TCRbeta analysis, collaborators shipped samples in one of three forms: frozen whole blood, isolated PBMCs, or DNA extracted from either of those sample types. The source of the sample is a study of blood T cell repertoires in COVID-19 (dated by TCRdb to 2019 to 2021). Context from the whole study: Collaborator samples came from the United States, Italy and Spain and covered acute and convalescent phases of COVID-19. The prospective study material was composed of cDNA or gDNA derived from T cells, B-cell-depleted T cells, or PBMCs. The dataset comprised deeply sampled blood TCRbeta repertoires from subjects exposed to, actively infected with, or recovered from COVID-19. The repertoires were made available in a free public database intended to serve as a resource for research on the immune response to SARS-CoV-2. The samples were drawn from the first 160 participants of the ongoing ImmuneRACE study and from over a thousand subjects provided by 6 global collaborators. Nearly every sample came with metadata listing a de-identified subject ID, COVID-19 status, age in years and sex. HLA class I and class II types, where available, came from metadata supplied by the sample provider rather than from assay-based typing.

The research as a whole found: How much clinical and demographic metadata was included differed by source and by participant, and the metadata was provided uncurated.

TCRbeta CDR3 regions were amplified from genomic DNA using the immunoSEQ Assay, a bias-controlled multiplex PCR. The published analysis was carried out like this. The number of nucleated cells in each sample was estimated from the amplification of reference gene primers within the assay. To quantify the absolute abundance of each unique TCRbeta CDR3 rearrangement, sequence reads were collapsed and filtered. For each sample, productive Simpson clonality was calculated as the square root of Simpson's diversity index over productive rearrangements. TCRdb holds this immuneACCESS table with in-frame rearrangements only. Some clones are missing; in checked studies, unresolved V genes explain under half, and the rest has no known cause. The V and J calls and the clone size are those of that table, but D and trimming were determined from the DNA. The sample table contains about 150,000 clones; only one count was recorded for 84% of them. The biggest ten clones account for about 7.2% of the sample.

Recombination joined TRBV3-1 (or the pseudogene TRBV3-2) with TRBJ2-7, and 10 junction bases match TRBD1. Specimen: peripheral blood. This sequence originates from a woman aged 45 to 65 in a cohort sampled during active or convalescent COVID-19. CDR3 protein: CASSLGQGLEQYF. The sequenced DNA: TGTGCCAGCAGCCTGGGACAGGGGCTCGAGCAGTACTTC.